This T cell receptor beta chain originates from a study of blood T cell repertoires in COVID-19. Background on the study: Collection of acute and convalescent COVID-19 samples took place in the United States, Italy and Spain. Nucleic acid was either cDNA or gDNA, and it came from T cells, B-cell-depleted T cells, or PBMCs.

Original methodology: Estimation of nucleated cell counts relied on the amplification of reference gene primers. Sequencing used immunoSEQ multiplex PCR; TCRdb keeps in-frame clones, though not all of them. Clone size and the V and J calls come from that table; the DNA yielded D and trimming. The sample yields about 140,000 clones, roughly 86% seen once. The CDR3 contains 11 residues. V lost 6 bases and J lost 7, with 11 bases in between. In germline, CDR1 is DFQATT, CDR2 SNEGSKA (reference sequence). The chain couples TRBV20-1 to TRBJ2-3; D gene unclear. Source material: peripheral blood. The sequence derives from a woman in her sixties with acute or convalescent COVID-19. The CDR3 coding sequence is TGCAGTGCAACCATGAGGTATACGCAGTATTTT. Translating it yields CSATMRYTQYF.